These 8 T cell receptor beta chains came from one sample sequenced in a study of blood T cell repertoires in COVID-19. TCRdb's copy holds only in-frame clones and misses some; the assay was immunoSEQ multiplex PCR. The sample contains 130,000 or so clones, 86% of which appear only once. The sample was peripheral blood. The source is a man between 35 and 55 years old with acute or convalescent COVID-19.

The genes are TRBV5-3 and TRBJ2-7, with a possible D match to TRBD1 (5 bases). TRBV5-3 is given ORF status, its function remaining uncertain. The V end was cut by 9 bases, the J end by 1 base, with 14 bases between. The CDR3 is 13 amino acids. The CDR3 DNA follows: TGTGCCACCACCCGACAGTTTTCCTACGAGCAGTACTTC. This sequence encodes CATTRQFSYEQYF.

CDR3 in amino acids: CASSPPGHEYEQYF. The CDR3 DNA follows: TGTGCCAGCAGCCCTCCGGGACACGAGTACGAGCAGTACTTC. The chain links TRBV6-6 to TRBJ2-7, with D tentatively TRBD1 (6 bases). This CDR3 spans 14 amino acids. The germline V gene encodes CDR1 MNHNY and CDR2 SVGAGI (reference sequence). V dropped 6 bases and J dropped 4 bases, with 16 bases sitting between them.

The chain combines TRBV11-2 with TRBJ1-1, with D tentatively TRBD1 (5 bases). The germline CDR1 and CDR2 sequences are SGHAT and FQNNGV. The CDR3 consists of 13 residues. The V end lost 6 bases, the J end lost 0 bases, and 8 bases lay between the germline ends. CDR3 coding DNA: TGTGCCAGCAGTCCAGGGATGAACACTGAAGCTTTCTTT. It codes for CASSPGMNTEAFF.

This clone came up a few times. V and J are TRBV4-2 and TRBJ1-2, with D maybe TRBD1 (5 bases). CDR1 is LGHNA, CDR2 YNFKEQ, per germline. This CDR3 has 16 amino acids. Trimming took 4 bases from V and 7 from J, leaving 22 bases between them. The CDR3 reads CASSPQPGLPRFGYTF. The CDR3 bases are TGTGCCAGCAGCCCCCAACCGGGACTCCCCCGTTTTGGCTACACCTTC.

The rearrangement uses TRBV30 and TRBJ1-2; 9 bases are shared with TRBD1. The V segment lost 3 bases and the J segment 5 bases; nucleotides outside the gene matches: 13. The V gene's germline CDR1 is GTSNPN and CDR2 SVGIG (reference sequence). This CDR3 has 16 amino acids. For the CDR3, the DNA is TGTGCCTGGAGAGGACAGGGGATGAGATTCATTTATGGCTACACCTTC. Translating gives CAWRGQGMRFIYGYTF.

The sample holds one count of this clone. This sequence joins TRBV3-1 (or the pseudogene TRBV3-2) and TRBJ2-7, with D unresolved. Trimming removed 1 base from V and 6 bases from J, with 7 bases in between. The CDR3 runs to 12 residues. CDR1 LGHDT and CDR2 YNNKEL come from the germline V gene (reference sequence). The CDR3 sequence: CASSQGAVEQYF. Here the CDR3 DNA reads TGTGCCAGCAGCCAAGGGGCCGTCGAGCAGTACTTC.

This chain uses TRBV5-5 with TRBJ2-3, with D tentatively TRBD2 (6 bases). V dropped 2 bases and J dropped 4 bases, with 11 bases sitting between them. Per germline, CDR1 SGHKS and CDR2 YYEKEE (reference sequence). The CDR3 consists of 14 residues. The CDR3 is CASSFGSAPDTQYF. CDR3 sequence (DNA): TGTGCCAGCAGCTTCGGGAGCGCCCCAGATACGCAGTATTTT.

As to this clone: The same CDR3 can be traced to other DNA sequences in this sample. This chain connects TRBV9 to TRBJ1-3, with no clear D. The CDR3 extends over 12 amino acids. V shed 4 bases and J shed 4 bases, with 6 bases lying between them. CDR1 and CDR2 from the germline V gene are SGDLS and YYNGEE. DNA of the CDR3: TGTGCCAGCAGCCCCCGGGGAAACACCATATATTTT. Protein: CASSPRGNTIYF.